This entry lists 10 T cell receptor beta chains sequenced from one sample in a study of blood T cell repertoires in COVID-19. Some clones are missing from TCRdb's copy, which holds only in-frame ones; the method was immunoSEQ multiplex PCR. The sample lists tens of thousands of clones; over 75% were seen once. The sample taken for sequencing was peripheral blood. These receptors all stem from a man between 60 and 75 years old with active COVID-19.

The rearrangement uses TRBV27 and TRBJ2-2, with D unclear. V shed 4 bases and J shed 6 bases, with 12 bases lying between them. This CDR3 has 14 residues. CDR1 MNHEY and CDR2 SMNVEV come from the germline V gene (reference sequence). The DNA for the CDR3 is TGTGCCAGCAGTTCCTTCGGTGGTGCCGGGGAGCTGTTTTTT. Its translation: CASSSFGGAGELFF.

The CDR3 loop is CASSPLLRDRGRRGELFF. The CDR3 DNA is TGTGCCAGCAGCCCCCTCCTCCGGGACAGGGGGCGTCGGGGGGAGCTGTTTTTT. The chain is built from TRBV11-2 and TRBJ2-2, with 12 bases that match TRBD1. After removal of 5 bases from V and 8 bases from J, the junction contained 15 bases not matched to a gene. Germline V gene data show CDR1 as SGHAT and CDR2 as FQNNGV. This CDR3 contains 18 residues.

This clone showed up just once. The rearrangement joins TRBV6-2 or TRBV6-3 to TRBJ2-7; D might be TRBD2 (5 bases). Trimming cost V 4 bases and J 3 bases, with 10 bases left between them. The CDR3 is 13 residues long. Germline CDR1 is MNHEY and CDR2 is SVGEGT. The CDR3 loop is CASSLTGIYEQYF. CDR3 nucleotide sequence: TGTGCCAGCAGTTTAACGGGGATCTACGAGCAGTACTTC.

This clone appeared a single time. The chain is built from TRBV27 and TRBJ1-1; 8 positions agree with TRBD1. The CDR3 is made up of 16 amino acids. Germline-derived CDR1 and CDR2 are MNHEY and SMNVEV (reference sequence). V shed 0 bases, J shed 11 bases, and the junction held 14 bases outside the gene matches. For the CDR3, the DNA is TGTGCCAGCAGTTTATCTCCAGGAGAGGACAGGGAATATGCTTTCTTT. Its protein is CASSLSPGEDREYAFF.

J is TRBJ2-7 and V is TRBV11-2; tentatively, D is TRBD2 (6 bases). Germline CDR1 and CDR2: SGHAT and FQNNGV. The V end was cut by 6 bases, the J end by 6 bases, with 18 bases between. This CDR3 contains 14 residues. For the CDR3, the DNA is TGTGCCAGCAGGCCGGGAGATCGGCGGAGCGAGCAGTACTTC. It specifies CASRPGDRRSEQYF.

V usage is TRBV29-1 and J usage is TRBJ2-1; 7 nucleotides line up with TRBD2. From germline, CDR1 is SQVTM and CDR2 ANQGSEA. The CDR3 loop spans 13 amino acids. V gave up 3 bases and J gave up 7 bases; unmatched junction bases: 6. The CDR3 DNA reads as TGCAGCGTTGAGGGCGGGAGAAGGAATGAGCAGTTCTTC. Translation gives CSVEGGRRNEQFF.

The V and J genes are TRBV24-1 and TRBJ2-5; possibly TRBD2 for D (5 bases). V lost 3 bases and J 2 bases, leaving 12 bases between the germline ends. The CDR3 runs 15 residues. Germline V CDR1 and CDR2: KGHDR, SFDVKD. The CDR3 region is CATSDPRVSQETQYF. The CDR3 bases are TGTGCCACCAGTGATCCGCGGGTTAGTCAAGAGACCCAGTACTTC.

The genes are TRBV6-2 or TRBV6-3 and TRBJ2-7; D is possibly TRBD1 (6 bases). The CDR3 is 17 residues long. Trimming stripped 4 bases from V and 0 bases from J, with 19 bases between. Germline lookup yields CDR1 MNHEY and CDR2 SVGEGT. The CDR3 sequence is CASSFYPQGWASYEQYF. CDR3 nucleotides: TGTGCCAGCAGTTTCTACCCCCAGGGGTGGGCCTCCTACGAGCAGTACTTC.

The rearrangement joins TRBV6-5 to TRBJ2-6; D may be TRBD1 (6 bases). This CDR3 comprises 15 residues. Germline CDR1 is MNHEY and CDR2 is SVGAGI. Trimming pared 6 bases from V and 4 bases from J, leaving 13 bases between. The CDR3 sequence: CASRKDRSGANVLTF. DNA of the CDR3: TGTGCCAGCAGGAAAGACAGGTCAGGGGCCAACGTCCTGACTTTC.

V usage is TRBV7-9 and J usage is TRBJ1-4; unclear D gene. With 1 base removed from V and 3 bases from J, the gap between germline ends came to 6 bases. Per the germline V gene, CDR1 is SEHNR and CDR2 is FQNEAQ (reference sequence). This CDR3 has 14 residues. CDR3 region: CASSLDAANEKLFF. The CDR3 DNA reads as TGTGCCAGCAGCTTAGACGCAGCTAATGAAAAACTGTTTTTT.